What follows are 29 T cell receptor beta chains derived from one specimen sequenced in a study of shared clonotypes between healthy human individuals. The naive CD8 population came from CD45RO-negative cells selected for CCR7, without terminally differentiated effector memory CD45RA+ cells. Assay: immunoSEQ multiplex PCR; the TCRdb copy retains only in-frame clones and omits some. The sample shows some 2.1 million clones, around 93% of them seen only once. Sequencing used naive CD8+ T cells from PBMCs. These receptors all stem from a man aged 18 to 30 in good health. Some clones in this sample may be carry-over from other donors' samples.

The CDR3 region is CASRRIAEGPYNEQFF. The CDR3 coding sequence is TGTGCCAGCAGACGTATTGCGGAGGGCCCCTACAATGAGCAGTTCTTC. The J gene is TRBJ2-1, the V gene TRBV28; TRBD2 might be the D (6 bases). This CDR3 contains 16 residues. Trimming removed 6 bases from V and 2 bases from J, with 17 bases in between. Germline CDR1 MDHEN, CDR2 SYDVKM.

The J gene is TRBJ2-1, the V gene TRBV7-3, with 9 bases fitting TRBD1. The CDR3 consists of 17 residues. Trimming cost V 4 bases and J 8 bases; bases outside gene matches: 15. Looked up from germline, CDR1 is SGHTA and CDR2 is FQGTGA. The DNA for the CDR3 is TGTGCCAGCAGCTCAAAATATTCCCGAACAGGGGGCGATGAGCAGTTCTTC. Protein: CASSSKYSRTGGDEQFF.

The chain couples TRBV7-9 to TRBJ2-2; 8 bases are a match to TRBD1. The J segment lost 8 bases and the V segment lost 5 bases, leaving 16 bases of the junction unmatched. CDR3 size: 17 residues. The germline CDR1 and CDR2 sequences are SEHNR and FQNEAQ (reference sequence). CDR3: CASSRSTGTGHVGELFF. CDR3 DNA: TGTGCCAGCAGCCGATCTACCGGGACAGGCCACGTAGGGGAGCTGTTTTTT.

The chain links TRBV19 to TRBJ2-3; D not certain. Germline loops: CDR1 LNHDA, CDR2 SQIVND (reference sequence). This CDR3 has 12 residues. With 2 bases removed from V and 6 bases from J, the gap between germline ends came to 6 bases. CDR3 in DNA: TGTGCCAGTAGTATATACGGGGATACGCAGTATTTT. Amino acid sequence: CASSIYGDTQYF.

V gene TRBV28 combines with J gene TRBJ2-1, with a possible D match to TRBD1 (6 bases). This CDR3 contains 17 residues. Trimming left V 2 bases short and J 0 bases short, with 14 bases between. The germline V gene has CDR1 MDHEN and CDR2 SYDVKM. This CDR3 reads CASSLPPDRSSYNEQFF. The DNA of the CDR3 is TGTGCCAGCAGTTTACCTCCCGACAGGAGCTCCTACAATGAGCAGTTCTTC.

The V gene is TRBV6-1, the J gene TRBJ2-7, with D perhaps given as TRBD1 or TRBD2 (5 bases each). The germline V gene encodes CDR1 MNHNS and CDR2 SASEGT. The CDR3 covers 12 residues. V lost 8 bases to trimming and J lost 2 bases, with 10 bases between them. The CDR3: CASVRDAYEQYF. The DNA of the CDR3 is TGTGCCAGCGTCCGGGACGCCTACGAGCAGTACTTC.

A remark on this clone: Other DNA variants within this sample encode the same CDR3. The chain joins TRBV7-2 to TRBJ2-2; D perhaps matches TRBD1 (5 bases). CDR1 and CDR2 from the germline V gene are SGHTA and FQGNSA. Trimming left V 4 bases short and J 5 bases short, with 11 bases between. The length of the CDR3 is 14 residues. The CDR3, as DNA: TGTGCCAGCAGCTCCTGGGGCGGTACCGGGGAGCTGTTTTTT. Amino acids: CASSSWGGTGELFF.

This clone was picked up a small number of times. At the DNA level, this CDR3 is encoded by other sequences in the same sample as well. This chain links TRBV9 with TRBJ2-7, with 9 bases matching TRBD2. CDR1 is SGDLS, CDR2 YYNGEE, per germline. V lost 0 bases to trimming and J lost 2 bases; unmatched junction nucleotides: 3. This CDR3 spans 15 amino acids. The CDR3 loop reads CASSVGAGGTYEQYF. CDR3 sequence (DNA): TGTGCCAGCAGCGTAGGAGCGGGAGGTACCTACGAGCAGTACTTC. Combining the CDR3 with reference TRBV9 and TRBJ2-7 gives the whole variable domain DSGVTQTPKHLITATGQRVTLRCSPRSGDLSVYWYQQSLDQGLQFLIQYYNGEERAKGNILERFSAQQFPDLHSELNLSSLELGDSALYFCASSVGAGGTYEQYFGPGTRLTVT.

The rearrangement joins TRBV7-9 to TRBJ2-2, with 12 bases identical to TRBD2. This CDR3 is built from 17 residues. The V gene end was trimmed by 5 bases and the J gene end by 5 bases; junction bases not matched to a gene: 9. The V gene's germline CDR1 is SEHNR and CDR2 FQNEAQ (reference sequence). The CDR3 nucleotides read TGTGCCAGCAGCGCCAGGACTAGCGGGACCATGACCGGGGAGCTGTTTTTT. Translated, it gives CASSARTSGTMTGELFF.

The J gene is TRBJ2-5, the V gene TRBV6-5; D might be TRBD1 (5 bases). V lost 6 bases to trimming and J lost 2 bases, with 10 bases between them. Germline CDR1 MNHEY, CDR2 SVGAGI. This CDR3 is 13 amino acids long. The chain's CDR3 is CASRWGGQETQYF. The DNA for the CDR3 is TGTGCCAGCAGATGGGGCGGACAAGAGACCCAGTACTTC.

As DNA, the CDR3 is TGTGCCAGCTCACCATCCGGGAGCCGCTACGAGCAGTACTTC. It encodes CASSPSGSRYEQYF. The chain is built from TRBV18 and TRBJ2-7; perhaps TRBD2 as D (6 bases). Per the germline V gene, CDR1 is KGHSH and CDR2 is LQKENI. V shed 2 bases and J shed 3 bases, with 11 bases lying between them. The CDR3 loop spans 14 amino acids.

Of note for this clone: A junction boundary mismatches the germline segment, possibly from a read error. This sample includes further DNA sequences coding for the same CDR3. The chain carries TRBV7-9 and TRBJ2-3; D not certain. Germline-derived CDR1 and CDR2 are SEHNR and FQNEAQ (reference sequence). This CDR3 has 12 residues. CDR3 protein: CASSLALDTQYF. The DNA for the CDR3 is TGTGCCAGCAGTTTAGCTCTGGATACGCAGTATTTT.

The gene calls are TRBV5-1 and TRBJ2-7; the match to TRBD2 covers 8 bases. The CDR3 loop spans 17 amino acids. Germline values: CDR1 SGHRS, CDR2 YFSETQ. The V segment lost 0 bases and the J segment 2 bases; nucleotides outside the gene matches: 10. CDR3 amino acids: CASSLESRAGVTYEQYF. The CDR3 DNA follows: TGCGCCAGCAGCTTGGAATCTAGAGCGGGAGTAACCTACGAGCAGTACTTC. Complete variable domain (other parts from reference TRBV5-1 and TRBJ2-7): KAGVTQTPRYLIKTRGQQVTLSCSPISGHRSVSWYQQTPGQGLQFLFEYFSETQRNKGNFPGRFSGRQFSNSRSEMNVSTLELGDSALYLCASSLESRAGVTYEQYFGPGTRLTVT.

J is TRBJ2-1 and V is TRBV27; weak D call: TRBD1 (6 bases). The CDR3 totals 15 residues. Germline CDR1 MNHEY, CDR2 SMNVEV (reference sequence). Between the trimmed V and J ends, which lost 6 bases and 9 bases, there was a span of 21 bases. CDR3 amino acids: CASRPGTPNGGEQFF. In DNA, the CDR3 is TGTGCCAGCAGGCCCGGGACACCCAATGGAGGTGAGCAGTTCTTC.

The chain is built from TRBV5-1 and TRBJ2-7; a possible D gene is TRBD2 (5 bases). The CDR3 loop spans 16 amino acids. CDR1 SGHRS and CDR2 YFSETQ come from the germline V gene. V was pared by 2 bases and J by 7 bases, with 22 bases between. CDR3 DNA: TGCGCCAGCAGCTTACGTCCGGGATCCGGGGTGGGAGAGCAGTACTTC. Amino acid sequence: CASSLRPGSGVGEQYF.

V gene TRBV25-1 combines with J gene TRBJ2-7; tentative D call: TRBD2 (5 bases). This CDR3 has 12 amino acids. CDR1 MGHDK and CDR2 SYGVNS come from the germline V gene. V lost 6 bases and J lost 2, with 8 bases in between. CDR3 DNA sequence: TGTGCCAGCAGCCGGGATCCCTACGAGCAGTACTTC. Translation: CASSRDPYEQYF.

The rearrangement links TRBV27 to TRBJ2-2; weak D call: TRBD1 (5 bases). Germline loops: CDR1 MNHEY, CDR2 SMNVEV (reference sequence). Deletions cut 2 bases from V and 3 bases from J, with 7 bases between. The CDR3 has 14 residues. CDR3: CASSLGADTGELFF. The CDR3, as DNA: TGTGCCAGCAGTTTAGGGGCAGACACCGGGGAGCTGTTTTTT.

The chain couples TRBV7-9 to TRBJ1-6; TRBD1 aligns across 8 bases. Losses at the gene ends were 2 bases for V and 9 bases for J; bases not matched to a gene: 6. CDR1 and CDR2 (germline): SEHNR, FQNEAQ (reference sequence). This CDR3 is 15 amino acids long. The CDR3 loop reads CASSLQGADGSPLHF. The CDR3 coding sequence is TGTGCCAGCAGCTTACAGGGGGCAGACGGTTCACCCCTCCACTTT.

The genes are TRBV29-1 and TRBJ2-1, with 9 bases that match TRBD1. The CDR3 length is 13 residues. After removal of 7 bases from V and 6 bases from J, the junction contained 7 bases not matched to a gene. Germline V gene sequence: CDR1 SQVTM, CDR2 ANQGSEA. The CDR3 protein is CSARTGEGNEQFF. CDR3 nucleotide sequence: TGCAGCGCCCGGACAGGGGAAGGCAATGAGCAGTTCTTC.

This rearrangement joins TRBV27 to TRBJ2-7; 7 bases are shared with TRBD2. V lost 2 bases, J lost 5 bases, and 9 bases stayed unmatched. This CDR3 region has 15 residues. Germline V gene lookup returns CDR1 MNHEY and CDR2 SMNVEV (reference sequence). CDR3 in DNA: TGTGCCAGCAGTTTAGCCGGGGGAGGGCCCCACGAGCAGTACTTC. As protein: CASSLAGGGPHEQYF.

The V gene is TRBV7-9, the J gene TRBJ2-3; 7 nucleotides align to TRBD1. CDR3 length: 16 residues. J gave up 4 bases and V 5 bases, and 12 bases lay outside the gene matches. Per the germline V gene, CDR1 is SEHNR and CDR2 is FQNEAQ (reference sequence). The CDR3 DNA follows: TGTGCCAGCAGCCTCCGGGACCCACAGGGGTCAGATACGCAGTATTTT. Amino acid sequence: CASSLRDPQGSDTQYF.

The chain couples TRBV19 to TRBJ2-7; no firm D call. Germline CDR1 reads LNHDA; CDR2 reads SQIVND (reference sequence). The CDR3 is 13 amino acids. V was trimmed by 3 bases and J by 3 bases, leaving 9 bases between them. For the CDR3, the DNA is TGTGCCAGTAGTATGACCAGTCTCTACGAGCAGTACTTC. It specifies CASSMTSLYEQYF.

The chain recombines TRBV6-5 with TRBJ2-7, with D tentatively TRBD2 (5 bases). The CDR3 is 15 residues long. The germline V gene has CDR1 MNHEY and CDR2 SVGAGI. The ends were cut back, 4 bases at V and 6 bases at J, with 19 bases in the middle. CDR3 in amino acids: CASSSWTGGGGEQYF. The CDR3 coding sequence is TGTGCCAGCAGTTCTTGGACCGGTGGAGGAGGCGAGCAGTACTTC.

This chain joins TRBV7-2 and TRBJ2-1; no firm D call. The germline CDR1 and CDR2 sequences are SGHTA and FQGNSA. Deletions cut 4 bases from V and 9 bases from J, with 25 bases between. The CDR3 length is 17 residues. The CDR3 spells CASSSSNLSRRPGEQFF. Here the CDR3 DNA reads TGTGCCAGCAGCTCCTCTAATCTTAGCAGGCGGCCCGGTGAGCAGTTCTTC. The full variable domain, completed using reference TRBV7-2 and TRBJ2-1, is GAGVSQSPSNKVTEKGKDVELRCDPISGHTALYWYRQSLGQGLEFLIYFQGNSAPDKSGLPSDRFSAERTGGSVSTLTIQRTQQEDSAVYLCASSSSNLSRRPGEQFFGPGTRLTVL.

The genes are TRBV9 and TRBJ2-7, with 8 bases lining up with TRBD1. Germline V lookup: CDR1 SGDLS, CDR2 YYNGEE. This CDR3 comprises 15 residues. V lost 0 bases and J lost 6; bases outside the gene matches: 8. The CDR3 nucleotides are TGTGCCAGCAGCGTAGCGGACAGGGTGGTGGGCGAGCAGTACTTC. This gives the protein CASSVADRVVGEQYF. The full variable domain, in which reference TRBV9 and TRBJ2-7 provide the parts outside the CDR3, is DSGVTQTPKHLITATGQRVTLRCSPRSGDLSVYWYQQSLDQGLQFLIQYYNGEERAKGNILERFSAQQFPDLHSELNLSSLELGDSALYFCASSVADRVVGEQYFGPGTRLTVT.

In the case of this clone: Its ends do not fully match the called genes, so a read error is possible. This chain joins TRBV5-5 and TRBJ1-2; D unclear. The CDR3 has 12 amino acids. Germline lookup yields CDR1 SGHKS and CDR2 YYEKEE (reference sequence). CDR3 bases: TGTGCCAGCAGCTTGGCCGGGCAGCCCTTCGACTTC. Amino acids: CASSLAGQPFDF.

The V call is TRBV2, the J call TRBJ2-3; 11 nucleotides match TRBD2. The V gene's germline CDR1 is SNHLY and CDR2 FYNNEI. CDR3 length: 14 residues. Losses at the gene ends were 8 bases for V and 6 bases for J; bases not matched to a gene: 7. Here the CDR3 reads CASELAGVGDTQYF. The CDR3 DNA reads TGTGCCAGCGAACTAGCGGGAGTCGGTGATACGCAGTATTTT.

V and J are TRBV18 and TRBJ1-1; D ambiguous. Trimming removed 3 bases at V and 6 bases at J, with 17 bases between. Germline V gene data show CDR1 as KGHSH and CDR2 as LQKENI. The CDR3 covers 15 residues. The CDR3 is CASSPETGLVPEAFF. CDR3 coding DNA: TGTGCCAGCTCACCGGAGACGGGGTTGGTTCCTGAAGCTTTCTTT.

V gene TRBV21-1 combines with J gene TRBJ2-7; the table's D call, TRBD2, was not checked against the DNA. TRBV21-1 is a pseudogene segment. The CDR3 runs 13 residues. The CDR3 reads CASSKGPSGEQYF. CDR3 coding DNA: TGTGCCAGCAGCAAAGGGCCCTCGGGGGAGCAGTACTTC.